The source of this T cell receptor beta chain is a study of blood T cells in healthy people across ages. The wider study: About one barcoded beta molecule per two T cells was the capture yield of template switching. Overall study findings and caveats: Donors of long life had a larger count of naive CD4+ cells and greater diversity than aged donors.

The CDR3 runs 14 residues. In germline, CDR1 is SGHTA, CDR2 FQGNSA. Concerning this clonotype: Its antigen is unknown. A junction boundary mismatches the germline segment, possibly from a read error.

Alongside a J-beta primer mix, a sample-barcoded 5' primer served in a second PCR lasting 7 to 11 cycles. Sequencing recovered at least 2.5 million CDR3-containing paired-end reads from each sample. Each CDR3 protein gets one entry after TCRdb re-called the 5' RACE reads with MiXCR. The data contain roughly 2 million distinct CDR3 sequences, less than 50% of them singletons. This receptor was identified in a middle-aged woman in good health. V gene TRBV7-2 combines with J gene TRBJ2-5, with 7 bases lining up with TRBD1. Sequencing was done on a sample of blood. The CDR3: CASRENRGWETEYF. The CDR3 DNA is TGTGCCAGCAGAGAAAACAGGGGTTGGGAGACCGAGTACTTC.